Below, 15 T cell receptor beta chains from the same sample are listed, as sequenced in a study of T-cell memory formation after mild COVID-19. Via MiXCR, TCRdb re-called the 5' RACE reads, giving one row per CDR3 protein. The sample shows about 170,000 distinct CDR3 sequences, approximately 12% of them seen only once. Sequenced material: PBMCs or a T cell subset sorted from them (not recorded which). The source is a man in his late teens or twenties who had mild COVID-19 (a few samples of this study predate the infection). Cell type and time point are not known.

This clonotype was seen a few times. V usage is TRBV4-1 and J usage is TRBJ2-6; TRBD2 aligns across 7 bases. This CDR3 comprises 17 residues. Losses at the gene ends were 4 bases for V and 2 bases for J; bases not matched to a gene: 8. Per the germline V gene, CDR1 is MGHRA and CDR2 is YSYEKL. CDR3 protein: CASSRAGVITGANVLTF. As DNA, the CDR3 is TGCGCCAGCAGCCGGGCGGGGGTAATCACTGGGGCCAACGTCCTGACTTTC.

The gene calls are TRBV7-9 and TRBJ2-7, with 9 bases identical to TRBD2. The CDR3 runs 14 residues. CDR1 SEHNR and CDR2 FQNEAQ come from the germline V gene (reference sequence). V lost 5 bases, J lost 4 bases, and 6 bases stayed unmatched. CDR3 DNA sequence: TGTGCCAGCAGCCGTAGCGGGGGTGGATACGAGCAGTACTTC. The encoded protein is CASSRSGGGYEQYF.

This clonotype was seen a handful of times. This CDR3 is CASSLAEGATDTQYF. In nucleotides, the CDR3 is TGTGCCAGCAGCTTAGCGGAGGGGGCCACAGATACGCAGTATTTT. The V gene is TRBV7-9, the J gene TRBJ2-3; a possible D gene is TRBD1 (7 bases). Looked up from germline, CDR1 is SEHNR and CDR2 is FQNEAQ (reference sequence). Between the trimmed V and J ends, which lost 0 bases and 2 bases, there was a span of 9 bases. The CDR3 spans 15 residues.

This chain uses TRBV20-1 with TRBJ1-1; 10 bases line up with TRBD1. Germline CDR1 DFQATT, CDR2 SNEGSKA (reference sequence). This CDR3 comprises 13 residues. The junction had 4 bases not matched to a gene; V was cut back by 5 bases and J by 4 bases. The CDR3 DNA sequence: TGCAGTGCTCGACAGGGGGCGAGCACTGAAGCTTTCTTT. This codes for CSARQGASTEAFF.

Only a few counts were recorded for this clonotype. J is TRBJ1-5 and V is TRBV20-1, with TRBD1 matching 8 bases. There are 13 residues in the CDR3. Germline V gene data show CDR1 as DFQATT and CDR2 as SNEGSKA (reference sequence). Germline trimming cut 6 bases from V and 7 bases from J; bases unmatched to any gene: 8. The CDR3 DNA reads as TGCAGTGCCGAAGGACAGGGTCGACAGCCCCAGCATTTT. It encodes CSAEGQGRQPQHF.

The chain uses TRBV4-2 and TRBJ2-2, with D hard to call. V lost 1 base to trimming and J lost 4 bases, with 4 bases between them. The CDR3 loop spans 13 amino acids. The V gene's germline CDR1 is LGHNA and CDR2 YNFKEQ. The CDR3 here is CASSQGGTGELFF. CDR3 bases: TGTGCCAGCAGCCAAGGGGGCACCGGGGAGCTGTTTTTT.

This clonotype came up a few times. In DNA, the CDR3 is TGCGCCAGCAGCTTGGGGGGGACTACAACCTACGAGCAGTACTTC. It codes for CASSLGGTTTYEQYF. This chain uses TRBV5-1 with TRBJ2-7; TRBD2 matches at 7 bases. Germline CDR1 and CDR2: SGHRS and YFSETQ. The CDR3 has 15 residues. J gave up 2 bases and V 0 bases, and 5 bases lay outside the gene matches.

J is TRBJ2-5 and V is TRBV27, with TRBD2 matching over 9 bases. This CDR3 is built from 13 residues. Per germline, CDR1 MNHEY and CDR2 SMNVEV (reference sequence). Germline trimming cut 4 bases from V and 4 bases from J; bases unmatched to any gene: 1. CDR3 sequence reads: CASSSTSGETQYF. The CDR3 nucleotides are TGTGCCAGCAGTTCGACTAGCGGAGAGACCCAGTACTTC.

In its sample, this clonotype was seen a few times. The chain links TRBV20-1 to TRBJ2-7, with no clear D. Germline CDR1 is DFQATT and CDR2 is SNEGSKA (reference sequence). V was cut by 6 bases and J by 8 bases, with 20 bases left in between. This CDR3 is built from 13 residues. This CDR3 reads CSARRDPTTQQYF. CDR3 nucleotide sequence: TGCAGTGCAAGACGAGATCCTACCACGCAGCAGTACTTC.

This clonotype occurred many times. The chain couples TRBV5-1 to TRBJ2-5; D may be TRBD1 (6 bases). With 6 bases removed from V and 4 bases from J, the gap between germline ends came to 13 bases. The CDR3 covers 13 residues. The germline V gene encodes CDR1 SGHRS and CDR2 YFSETQ. CDR3 sequence: CASTKGGRETQYF. As DNA, the CDR3 is TGCGCCAGCACCAAAGGGGGTCGAGAGACCCAGTACTTC.

This clonotype was counted between two and nine times. J is TRBJ1-5 and V is TRBV20-1, with D perhaps matching TRBD1 (5 bases). The germline CDR1 and CDR2 sequences are DFQATT and SNEGSKA (reference sequence). The V gene lost 5 bases and the J gene lost 8 bases, with 19 bases spanning the gap. The CDR3 is 14 residues long. This CDR3 reads CSARGGTDIKPQHF. CDR3 in DNA: TGCAGTGCTCGTGGAGGGACGGATATTAAGCCCCAGCATTTT.

This clonotype appeared a few times. V usage is TRBV4-1 and J usage is TRBJ1-6, with TRBD1 identical over 8 bases. CDR3 length: 16 amino acids. V dropped 3 bases and J dropped 8; count of bases not matched to a gene: 9. The germline V gene has CDR1 MGHRA and CDR2 YSYEKL. Written as DNA, the CDR3 is TGCGCCAGCAGCCAGGCTTCGACAGGGGCCTATTCACCCCTCCACTTT. Translated, it gives CASSQASTGAYSPLHF.

This chain uses TRBV19 with TRBJ1-2; 10 nucleotides line up with TRBD1. The CDR3 has 13 amino acids. Germline V CDR1 and CDR2: LNHDA, SQIVND (reference sequence). J lost 7 bases, V lost 6 bases, and 5 bases had no gene match. CDR3 sequence reads: CASSVDRGLGYTF. The DNA of the CDR3 is TGTGCCAGTAGCGTTGACAGGGGGCTTGGCTACACCTTC. Drawing the rest from reference TRBV19 and TRBJ1-2, the complete variable domain is DGGITQSPKYLFRKEGQNVTLSCEQNLNHDAMYWYRQDPGQGLRLIYYSQIVNDFQKGDIAEGYSVSREKKESFPLTVTSAQKNPTAFYLCASSVDRGLGYTFGSGTRLTVV.

The chain employs TRBV5-1 and TRBJ2-2; 11 bases agree with TRBD2. The V and J ends lost 2 bases and 4 bases, in that order; junction bases with no gene match: 7. CDR3 size: 17 residues. Germline-derived CDR1 and CDR2 are SGHRS and YFSETQ. CDR3 in DNA: TGCGCCAGCAGCTTTCGACCTAGCGGGGGGTCCACCGGGGAGCTGTTTTTT. Translating gives CASSFRPSGGSTGELFF.

In this sample, this clonotype turned up a few times. The V and J genes are TRBV4-1 and TRBJ2-2, with 7 nucleotides matching TRBD2. Trimming removed 2 bases from V and 0 bases from J; junction bases left unmatched: 6. Germline V lookup: CDR1 MGHRA, CDR2 YSYEKL. This CDR3 spans 17 amino acids. The CDR3 coding sequence is TGCGCCAGCAGCCAACAAGGCGGGGGTGCGAACACCGGGGAGCTGTTTTTT. Translated: CASSQQGGGANTGELFF.